The clone carrying this T cell receptor (beta chain) appeared a single time. Its specificity is not known. An end of the junction differs from the germline gene, which may be a read error. Data came from immunoSEQ multiplex PCR; TCRdb stores just in-frame clones and leaves some out. The repertoire holds 66,000 or so clones, with approximately 90% as singletons. Germline values: CDR1 DFQATT, CDR2 SNEGSKA (reference sequence). The CDR3 contains 11 residues. This specimen belongs to a study of OX40 agonist ivuxolimab in advanced cancers. Study-wide findings and caveats: The investigators did not determine what antigen specificity the expanded peripheral T cells had.

The sequence was collected from an adult with an advanced solid tumor such as melanoma, head and neck, liver or kidney cancer. The sample consisted of CD4+ or CD8+ T cells sorted from blood, taken in a trial of the OX40 agonist ivuxolimab. This chain joins TRBV20-1 and TRBJ1-3, with D unclear. Here the CDR3 reads CSVRSGNTIYF. The CDR3 bases are TGCAGTGTTAGATCTGGAAACACCATATATTTT.